These 8 T cell receptor beta chains originate from one sample sequenced in a study of shared clonotypes between healthy human individuals. Sequenced by immunoSEQ multiplex PCR; TCRdb stores in-frame clones only, minus some. The sample carries approximately 1,000,000 clones, around 82% recorded once. Sequencing input: memory CD4+ T cells from PBMCs. Subset: CD45RA-negative fraction. The receptors originated from a young man in good health. Some clones in this sample may be carry-over from other donors' samples.

This chain links TRBV25-1 with TRBJ1-2; a possible D gene is TRBD1 (5 bases). Per germline, CDR1 MGHDK and CDR2 SYGVNS. V lost 0 bases and J 1 base, leaving 12 bases between the germline ends. The CDR3 totals 16 residues. The CDR3 sequence: CASSEYLGDYNYGYTF. As DNA, the CDR3 is TGTGCCAGCAGTGAATACCTAGGGGATTATAACTATGGCTACACCTTC.

In regard to this clone: Other DNA sequences in this sample translate to the same CDR3. J is TRBJ2-6 and V is TRBV5-4; D is unresolved. Germline V gene sequence: CDR1 SGHNT, CDR2 YYREEE (reference sequence). This CDR3 spans 14 amino acids. The ends were cut back, 1 base at V and 2 bases at J, with 4 bases in the middle. CDR3: CASSLRAGANVLTF. The CDR3 DNA follows: TGTGCCAGCAGCTTGCGGGCTGGGGCCAACGTCCTGACTTTC.

This clone was detected a few times. This same CDR3 is encoded by further DNA sequences in the sample. J is TRBJ2-4 and V is TRBV5-1; 12 nucleotides align to TRBD1. The CDR3 is 15 amino acids. V shed 2 bases, J shed 8 bases, and the junction held 5 bases outside the gene matches. CDR1 SGHRS and CDR2 YFSETQ come from the germline V gene. CDR3 sequence (DNA): TGCGCCAGCAGCTTAGCCGGGACAGGGGGCGACATTCAGTACTTC. Amino acids: CASSLAGTGGDIQYF.

The genes are TRBV5-6 and TRBJ2-7; possibly TRBD1 for D (6 bases). V shed 1 base and J shed 6 bases, with 20 bases lying between them. This CDR3 spans 16 amino acids. CDR1 and CDR2 from the germline V gene are SGHDT and YYEEEE. CDR3 bases: TGTGCCAGCAGCTTGCTCTCTTCCGGGACAATCGGCGAGCAGTACTTC. Protein: CASSLLSSGTIGEQYF. Full variable domain (missing parts from reference TRBV5-6 and TRBJ2-7): DAGVTQSPTHLIKTRGQQVTLRCSPKSGHDTVSWYQQALGQGPQFIFQYYEEEERQRGNFPDRFSGHQFPNYSSELNVNALLLGDSALYLCASSLLSSGTIGEQYFGPGTRLTVT.

V is TRBV7-9 and J is TRBJ1-1; D is unclear. Germline CDR1 SEHNR, CDR2 FQNEAQ (reference sequence). The ends were cut back, 1 base at V and 11 bases at J, with 8 bases in the middle. The CDR3 has 11 amino acids. Written as DNA, the CDR3 is TGTGCCAGCAGCTTAGTCCTCAGGGCTTTCTTT. It yields the protein CASSLVLRAFF.

Turning to this clone: Within the sample, other DNA sequences also encode this same CDR3. The rearrangement links TRBV28 to TRBJ2-3, with no clear D. Germline CDR1 is MDHEN and CDR2 is SYDVKM. The CDR3 totals 14 residues. With 7 bases removed from V and 2 bases from J, the gap between germline ends came to 13 bases. For the CDR3, the DNA is TGTGCCAGCACCCTCGGCCGGAACACAGATACGCAGTATTTT. Protein: CASTLGRNTDTQYF.

This rearrangement joins TRBV9 to TRBJ2-1; TRBD2 agrees at 10 bases. With V trimmed by 8 bases and J by 5 bases, 7 bases remained unmatched. This CDR3 spans 14 amino acids. Germline V gene data show CDR1 as SGDLS and CDR2 as YYNGEE. The CDR3 DNA reads as TGTGCCAGTACCGGGACTAGCGCGCACAATGAGCAGTTCTTC. As protein: CASTGTSAHNEQFF.

This chain's CDR3 is CAGAGGVRYTEAFF. CDR3 nucleotides: TGTGCCGGCGCAGGGGGCGTGAGGTACACTGAAGCTTTCTTT. The chain carries TRBV2 and TRBJ1-1, with 8 bases fitting TRBD1. The V gene end was trimmed by 11 bases and the J gene end by 3 bases; junction bases not matched to a gene: 11. The CDR3 contains 14 residues. From germline, CDR1 is SNHLY and CDR2 FYNNEI.